These 15 T cell receptor beta chains came from one sample sequenced in a study of cytomegalovirus exposure and HLA in healthy donors. This PCR relied on a set of 60 Vbeta primers and 13 Jbeta primers. TCRdb keeps only in-frame clones here, not all; method: immunoSEQ multiplex PCR. The table shows around 140,000 clones, with about 80% occurring only once. Sequenced: PBMCs. The receptors shown here come from a man aged 30-40 years in good health and CMV-seropositive.

This chain connects TRBV18 to TRBJ1-2, with TRBD1 identical over 9 bases. Germline trimming cut 3 bases from V and 6 bases from J; bases unmatched to any gene: 11. The germline V gene encodes CDR1 KGHSH and CDR2 LQKENI. CDR3 length: 16 residues. This CDR3 reads CASSPRPGTGQNGYTF. DNA of the CDR3: TGTGCCAGCTCACCCCGTCCCGGGACAGGGCAGAATGGCTACACCTTC.

This clone was seen a few times. The CDR3 coding sequence is TGTGCCAGCAGCTTAGCGCGGGGATCTGGGGCCAACGTCCTGACTTTC. Translated: CASSLARGSGANVLTF. The V and J genes are TRBV7-9 and TRBJ2-6; tentative D call: TRBD2 (6 bases). Trimming removed 0 bases at V and 1 base at J, with 7 bases between. CDR1 and CDR2 (germline): SEHNR, FQNEAQ (reference sequence). This CDR3 comprises 16 residues.

V is TRBV30 and J is TRBJ2-5; possible D gene TRBD1, 6 bases. V dropped 2 bases and J dropped 5 bases, with 12 bases sitting between them. The CDR3 covers 13 residues. Per the germline V gene, CDR1 is GTSNPN and CDR2 is SVGIG (reference sequence). The CDR3 sequence: CAWSQGSGETQYF. CDR3 bases: TGTGCCTGGAGTCAGGGGTCAGGGGAGACCCAGTACTTC.

The chain couples TRBV4-1 to TRBJ2-7, with 8 bases that match TRBD1. The CDR3 spans 16 residues. The junction had 7 bases not matched to a gene; V was cut back by 0 bases and J by 3 bases. The germline V gene has CDR1 MGHRA and CDR2 YSYEKL. The CDR3 sequence is CASSQDEDRVGYEQYF. CDR3 nucleotides: TGCGCCAGCAGCCAAGATGAGGACAGGGTTGGCTACGAGCAGTACTTC.

The chain uses TRBV18 and TRBJ1-6; weak D call: TRBD1 (6 bases). V lost 6 bases, J lost 4 bases, and 13 bases lay in between. The CDR3 length is 15 residues. Germline CDR1 reads KGHSH; CDR2 reads LQKENI. CDR3 nucleotide sequence: TGTGCCAGCTCCCCCGGACAGCCATATAATTCACCCCTCCACTTT. Amino acids: CASSPGQPYNSPLHF.

V and J are TRBV28 and TRBJ1-2; D gene ambiguous. V was cut by 4 bases and J by 4 bases, with 16 bases left in between. Germline CDR1 is MDHEN and CDR2 is SYDVKM. The CDR3 has 15 residues. In nucleotides, the CDR3 is TGTGCCAGCAGTTCGCCGGGCAGCCGGGGCTATGGCTACACCTTC. Translated: CASSSPGSRGYGYTF.

This chain joins TRBV29-1 and TRBJ2-5; 8 positions agree with TRBD2. Germline CDR1 reads SQVTM; CDR2 reads ANQGSEA. Trimming removed 0 bases from V and 7 bases from J; junction bases left unmatched: 19. The CDR3 is 18 amino acids. The CDR3 nucleotides are TGCAGCGTTGAAGAAGGTTCTAGCGGGTTAGGCCTTTTAGGGACCCAGTACTTC. This sequence encodes CSVEEGSSGLGLLGTQYF. The complete variable domain, with remaining parts taken from reference TRBV29-1 and TRBJ2-5, reads SAVISQKPSRDICQRGTSLTIQCQVDSQVTMMFWYRQQPGQSLTLIATANQGSEATYESGFVIDKFPISRPNLTFSTLTVSNMSPEDSSIYLCSVEEGSSGLGLLGTQYFGPGTRLLVL.

This clone was counted a single time. The chain recombines TRBV19 with TRBJ2-3; D perhaps matches TRBD2 (6 bases). Germline CDR1 and CDR2: LNHDA and SQIVND (reference sequence). V dropped 10 bases and J dropped 5 bases, with 16 bases sitting between them. The CDR3 has 13 amino acids. The CDR3 loop reads CATGGTQRDTQYF. In DNA form, the CDR3 reads TGTGCCACCGGAGGGACCCAAAGAGATACGCAGTATTTT.

V usage is TRBV10-3 and J usage is TRBJ1-2, with D possibly being TRBD1 (6 bases). V shed 3 bases and J shed 6 bases, with 11 bases lying between them. Germline V gene sequence: CDR1 ENHRY, CDR2 SYGVKD. The CDR3 runs to 13 residues. The CDR3 loop is CAISDLQGDGYTF. CDR3 DNA sequence: TGTGCCATCAGTGACTTACAGGGAGATGGCTACACCTTC.

V usage is TRBV30 and J usage is TRBJ2-5; D is perhaps TRBD1 (6 bases). The germline V and J ends were trimmed by 4 bases and 4 bases, with 10 bases remaining between them. The CDR3 runs 12 residues. The germline V gene encodes CDR1 GTSNPN and CDR2 SVGIG (reference sequence). The CDR3 nucleotides read TGTGCCTGGACAGGGGTGGCAGAGACCCAGTACTTC. It codes for CAWTGVAETQYF.

The chain links TRBV30 to TRBJ2-1, with D possibly matching TRBD2 (7 bases). The CDR3 contains 15 residues. Germline assignment: CDR1 GTSNPN and CDR2 SVGIG (reference sequence). Trimming cost V 0 bases and J 6 bases, with 15 bases left between them. The CDR3 spells CAWSVGGARVNEQFF. The DNA of the CDR3 is TGTGCCTGGAGTGTAGGGGGGGCGCGGGTCAATGAGCAGTTCTTC.

The V call is TRBV9, the J call TRBJ1-5; D call uncertain. In germline, CDR1 is SGDLS, CDR2 YYNGEE. Deletions cut 4 bases from V and 8 bases from J, with 13 bases between. The CDR3 runs 13 residues. CDR3 in amino acids: CASSRFEEEPQHF. Written as DNA, the CDR3 is TGTGCCAGCAGCCGCTTCGAGGAGGAGCCCCAGCATTTT.

The chain couples TRBV6-5 to TRBJ2-3; a possible D gene is TRBD2 (6 bases). This CDR3 has 14 amino acids. With 4 bases removed from V and 4 bases from J, the gap between germline ends came to 12 bases. CDR1 is MNHEY, CDR2 SVGAGI, per germline. The chain's CDR3 is CASSSLGGADTQYF. CDR3 DNA sequence: TGTGCCAGCAGTTCCCTCGGGGGAGCAGATACGCAGTATTTT.

This sequence joins TRBV5-6 and TRBJ1-1; a possible D gene is TRBD1 (6 bases). The CDR3 runs 14 residues. Trimming took off 4 bases at V and 1 base at J, with 11 bases between the two ends. Germline loops: CDR1 SGHDT, CDR2 YYEEEE. For the CDR3, the DNA is TGTGCCAGCAGCCCAGCGACAGGGAACACTGAAGCTTTCTTT. Its translation is CASSPATGNTEAFF.

The chain is built from TRBV19 and TRBJ1-1; no clear D gene. The CDR3 contains 17 residues. Germline CDR1 is LNHDA and CDR2 is SQIVND (reference sequence). V was cut by 1 base and J by 0 bases, with 15 bases left in between. CDR3 bases: TGTGCCAGTAGTATAGCCCATTCTTCGTCTATGAACACTGAAGCTTTCTTT. Translation gives CASSIAHSSSMNTEAFF. The full variable domain, completed using reference TRBV19 and TRBJ1-1, is DGGITQSPKYLFRKEGQNVTLSCEQNLNHDAMYWYRQDPGQGLRLIYYSQIVNDFQKGDIAEGYSVSREKKESFPLTVTSAQKNPTAFYLCASSIAHSSSMNTEAFFGQGTRLTVV.